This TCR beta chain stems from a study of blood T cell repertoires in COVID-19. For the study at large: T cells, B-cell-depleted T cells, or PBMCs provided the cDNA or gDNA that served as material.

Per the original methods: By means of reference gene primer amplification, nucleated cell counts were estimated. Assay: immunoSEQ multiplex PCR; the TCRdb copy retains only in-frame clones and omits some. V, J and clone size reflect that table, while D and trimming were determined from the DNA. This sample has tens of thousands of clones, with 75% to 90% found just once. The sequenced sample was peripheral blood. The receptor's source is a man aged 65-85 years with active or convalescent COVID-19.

DNA for the CDR3: TGTGCCAGTAGTAGGCCGCGTATGACAGTGGGTAACTATGGCTACACCTTC. As protein: CASSRPRMTVGNYGYTF. V usage is TRBV19 and J usage is TRBJ1-2, with D possibly TRBD1 on 5 matching bases. CDR3 size: 17 residues. CDR1 and CDR2 (germline): LNHDA, SQIVND (reference sequence). Trimming left V 4 bases short and J 1 base short, with 19 bases between.